The entry below gives a single TCR beta chain sequence along with its context. Antigen unknown. The sample comes from a study of beta chain features in type 1 diabetes. Broader study findings: Patients showed naive, central memory and Treg TCRB repertoires that appeared more similar than those of healthy donors.

Sorted CD4+ subsets: naive, central memory, regulatory, stem cell-like memory (CD45RO/CCR7/CD25/CD127/CD95/CD27 panel). Germline V gives CDR1 MDHEN, CDR2 SYDVKM. V gave up 5 bases and J gave up 3 bases, with 17 bases separating them. The CDR3 loop spans 16 amino acids. Isolated RNA was reverse transcribed in full, so expressed TCRB transcripts were sequenced. Some clones are missing from TCRdb's copy, which holds only in-frame ones; the method was immunoSEQ multiplex PCR. The table has hundreds of thousands of clones, 15% seen once. The genes are TRBV28 and TRBJ2-1; possibly TRBD2 for D (6 bases). The specimen sequenced was naive CD4+ T cells from blood. This clonotype originated in a man younger than 30 in good health. CDR3 DNA sequence: TGTGCCAGCAGTCGACGGGAGAGCTACAACTACAATGAGCAGTTCTTC. Translation gives CASSRRESYNYNEQFF. Full variable domain (missing parts from reference TRBV28 and TRBJ2-1): DVKVTQSSRYLVKRTGEKVFLECVQDMDHENMFWYRQDPGLGLRLIYFSYDVKMKEKGDIPEGYSVSREKKERFSLILESASTNQTSMYLCASSRRESYNYNEQFFGPGTRLTVL.